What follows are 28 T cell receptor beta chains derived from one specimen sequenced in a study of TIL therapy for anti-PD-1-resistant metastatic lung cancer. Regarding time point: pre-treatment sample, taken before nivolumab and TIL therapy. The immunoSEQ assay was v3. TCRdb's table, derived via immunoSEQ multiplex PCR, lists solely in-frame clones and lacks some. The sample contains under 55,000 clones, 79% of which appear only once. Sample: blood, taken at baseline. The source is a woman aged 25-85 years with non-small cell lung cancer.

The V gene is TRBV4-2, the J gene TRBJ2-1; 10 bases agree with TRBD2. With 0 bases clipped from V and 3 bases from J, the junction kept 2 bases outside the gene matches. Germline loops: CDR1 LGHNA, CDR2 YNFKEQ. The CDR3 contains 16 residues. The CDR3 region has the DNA TGTGCCAGCAGCCAAGAAACTAGCGGGGACTACAATGAGCAGTTCTTC. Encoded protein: CASSQETSGDYNEQFF.

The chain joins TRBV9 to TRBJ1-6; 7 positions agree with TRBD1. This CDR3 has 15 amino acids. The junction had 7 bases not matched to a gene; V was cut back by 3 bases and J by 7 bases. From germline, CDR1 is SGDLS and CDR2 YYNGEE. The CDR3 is CASSATGDRNSPLHF. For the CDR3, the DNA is TGTGCCAGCAGCGCCACAGGGGATAGAAATTCACCCCTCCACTTT. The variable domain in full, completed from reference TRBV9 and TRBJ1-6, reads DSGVTQTPKHLITATGQRVTLRCSPRSGDLSVYWYQQSLDQGLQFLIQYYNGEERAKGNILERFSAQQFPDLHSELNLSSLELGDSALYFCASSATGDRNSPLHFGNGTRLTVT.

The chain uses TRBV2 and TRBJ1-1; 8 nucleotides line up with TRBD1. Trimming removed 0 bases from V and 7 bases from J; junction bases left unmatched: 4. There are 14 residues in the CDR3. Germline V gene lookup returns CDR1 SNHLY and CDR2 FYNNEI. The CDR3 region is CASSEAPGGGEAFF. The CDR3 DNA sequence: TGTGCCAGCAGTGAAGCGCCAGGGGGCGGTGAAGCTTTCTTT.

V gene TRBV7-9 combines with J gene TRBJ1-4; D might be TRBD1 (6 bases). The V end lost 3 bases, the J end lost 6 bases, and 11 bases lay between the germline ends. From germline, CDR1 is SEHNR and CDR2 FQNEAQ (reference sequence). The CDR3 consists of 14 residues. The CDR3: CASSFRGGDEKLFF. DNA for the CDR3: TGTGCCAGCAGCTTCAGGGGTGGCGATGAAAAACTGTTTTTT.

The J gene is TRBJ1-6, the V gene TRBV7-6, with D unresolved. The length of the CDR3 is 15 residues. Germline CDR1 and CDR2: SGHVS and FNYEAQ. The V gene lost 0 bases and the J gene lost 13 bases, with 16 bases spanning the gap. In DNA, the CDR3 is TGTGCCAGCAGCTTAGCGCATGGGTTGGAGGCGCCCCTCCACTTT. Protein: CASSLAHGLEAPLHF.

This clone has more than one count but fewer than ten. The CDR3, as DNA: TGTGCCAGCGGGACAGAGAGTAATGAAAAACTGTTTTTT. It is translated as CASGTESNEKLFF. The chain carries TRBV25-1 and TRBJ1-4; the match to TRBD1 covers 7 bases. CDR1 MGHDK and CDR2 SYGVNS come from the germline V gene. The CDR3 is 13 residues long. V dropped 8 bases and J dropped 4; count of bases not matched to a gene: 4.

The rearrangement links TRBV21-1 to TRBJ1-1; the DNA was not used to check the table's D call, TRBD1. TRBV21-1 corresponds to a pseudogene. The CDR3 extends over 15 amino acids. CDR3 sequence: CASSTKGQGDTEAFF. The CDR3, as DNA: TGTGCCAGCAGCACGAAGGGACAGGGAGACACTGAAGCTTTCTTT.

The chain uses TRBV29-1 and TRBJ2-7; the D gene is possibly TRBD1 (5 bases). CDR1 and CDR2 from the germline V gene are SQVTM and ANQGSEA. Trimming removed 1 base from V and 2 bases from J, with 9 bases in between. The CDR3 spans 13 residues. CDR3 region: CSVEGQRAYEQYF. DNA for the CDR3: TGCAGCGTTGAAGGACAGCGAGCCTACGAGCAGTACTTC.

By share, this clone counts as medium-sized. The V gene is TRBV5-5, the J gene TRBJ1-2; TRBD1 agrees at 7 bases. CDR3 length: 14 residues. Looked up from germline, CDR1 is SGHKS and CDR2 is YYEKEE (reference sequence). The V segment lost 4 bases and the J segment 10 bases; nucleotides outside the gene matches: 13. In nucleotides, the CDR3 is TGTGCCAGCAGCCTCGACATCGGACAGGCCGCCTACACCTTC. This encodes CASSLDIGQAAYTF.

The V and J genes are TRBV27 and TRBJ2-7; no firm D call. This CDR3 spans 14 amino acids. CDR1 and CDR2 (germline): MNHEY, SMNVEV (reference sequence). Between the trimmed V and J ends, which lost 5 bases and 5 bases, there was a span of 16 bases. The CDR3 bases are TGTGCCAGCAGTCCCGTGTCGTCTCGCCACGAGCAGTACTTC. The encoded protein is CASSPVSSRHEQYF.

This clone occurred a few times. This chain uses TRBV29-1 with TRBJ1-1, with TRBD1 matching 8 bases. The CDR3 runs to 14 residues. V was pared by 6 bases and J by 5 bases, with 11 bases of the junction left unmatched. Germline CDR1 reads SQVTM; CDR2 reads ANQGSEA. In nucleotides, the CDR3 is TGCAGCGTCGACGGACAGGGCGTGGGGACTGAAGCTTTCTTT. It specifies CSVDGQGVGTEAFF.

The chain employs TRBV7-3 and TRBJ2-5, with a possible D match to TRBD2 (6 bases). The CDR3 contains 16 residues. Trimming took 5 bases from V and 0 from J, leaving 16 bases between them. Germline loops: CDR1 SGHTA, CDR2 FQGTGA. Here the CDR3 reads CASSLQGGKNQETQYF. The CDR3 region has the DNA TGTGCCAGCAGCCTCCAGGGCGGGAAGAACCAAGAGACCCAGTACTTC.

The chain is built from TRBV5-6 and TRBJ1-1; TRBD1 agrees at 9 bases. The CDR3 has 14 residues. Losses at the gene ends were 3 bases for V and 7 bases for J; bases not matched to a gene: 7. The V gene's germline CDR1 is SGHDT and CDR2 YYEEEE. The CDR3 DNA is TGTGCCAGCAGCTCTAGAGACAGGGGGAATGAAGCTTTCTTT. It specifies CASSSRDRGNEAFF.

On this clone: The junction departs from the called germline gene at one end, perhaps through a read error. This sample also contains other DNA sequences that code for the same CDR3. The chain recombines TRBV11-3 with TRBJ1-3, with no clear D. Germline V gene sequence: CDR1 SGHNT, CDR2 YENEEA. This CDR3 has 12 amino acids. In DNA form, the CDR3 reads TGTGCTAGCAGCCTAGGGGGAAACACCATATATTTT. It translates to CASSLGGNTIYF.

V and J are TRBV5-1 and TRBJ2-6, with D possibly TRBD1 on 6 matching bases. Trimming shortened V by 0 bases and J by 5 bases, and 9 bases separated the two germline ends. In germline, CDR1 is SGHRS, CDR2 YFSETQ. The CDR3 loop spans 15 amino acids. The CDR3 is CASSLERDRANVLTF. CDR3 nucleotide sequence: TGCGCCAGCAGCTTGGAAAGGGACAGGGCCAACGTCCTGACTTTC.

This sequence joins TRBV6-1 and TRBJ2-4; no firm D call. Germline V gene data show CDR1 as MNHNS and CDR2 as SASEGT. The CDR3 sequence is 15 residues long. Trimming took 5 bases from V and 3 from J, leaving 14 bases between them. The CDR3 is CASSKYDRDKNIQYF. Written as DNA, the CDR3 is TGTGCCAGCAGTAAATACGACCGAGACAAAAACATTCAGTACTTC.

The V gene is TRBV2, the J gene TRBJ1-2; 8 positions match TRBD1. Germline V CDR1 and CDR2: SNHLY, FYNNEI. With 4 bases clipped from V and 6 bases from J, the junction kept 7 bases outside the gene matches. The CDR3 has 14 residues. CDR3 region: CASSGTGTFDGYTF. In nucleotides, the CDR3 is TGTGCCAGCAGTGGGACAGGGACTTTTGATGGCTACACCTTC.

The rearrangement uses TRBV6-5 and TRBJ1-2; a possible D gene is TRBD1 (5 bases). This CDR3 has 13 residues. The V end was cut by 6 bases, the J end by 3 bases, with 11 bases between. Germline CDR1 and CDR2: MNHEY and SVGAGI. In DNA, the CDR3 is TGTGCCAGCAGGGGGTCGGGGGACTATGGCTACACCTTC. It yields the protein CASRGSGDYGYTF.

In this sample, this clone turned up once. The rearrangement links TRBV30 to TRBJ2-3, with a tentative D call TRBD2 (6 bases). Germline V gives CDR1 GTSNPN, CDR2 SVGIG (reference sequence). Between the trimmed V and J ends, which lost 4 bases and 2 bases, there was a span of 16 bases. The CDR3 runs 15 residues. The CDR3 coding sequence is TGTGCCTGGAACCCAAGCGGGTCCTCCACAGATACGCAGTATTTT. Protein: CAWNPSGSSTDTQYF. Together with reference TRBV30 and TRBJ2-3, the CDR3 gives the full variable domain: SQTIHQWPATLVQPVGSPLSLECTVEGTSNPNLYWYRQAAGRGLQLLFYSVGIGQISSEVPQNLSASRPQDRQFILSSKKLLLSDSGFYLCAWNPSGSSTDTQYFGPGTRLTVL.

As DNA, the CDR3 is TGTGCCAGCAGTGAAGCTAGCGGGAGGGCCTACGAGCAGTACTTC. Amino acid sequence: CASSEASGRAYEQYF. The chain uses TRBV28 and TRBJ2-7; 12 bases fit TRBD2. V lost 5 bases to trimming and J lost 2 bases; unmatched junction nucleotides: 4. The CDR3 covers 15 residues. Germline CDR1 reads MDHEN; CDR2 reads SYDVKM.

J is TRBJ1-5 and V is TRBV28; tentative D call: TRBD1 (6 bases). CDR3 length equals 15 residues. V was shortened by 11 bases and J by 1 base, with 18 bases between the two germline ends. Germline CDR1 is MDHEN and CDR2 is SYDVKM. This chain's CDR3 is CASLPGGQSNQPQHF. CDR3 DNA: TGTGCCTCCCTCCCTGGGGGGCAGAGCAATCAGCCCCAGCATTTT.

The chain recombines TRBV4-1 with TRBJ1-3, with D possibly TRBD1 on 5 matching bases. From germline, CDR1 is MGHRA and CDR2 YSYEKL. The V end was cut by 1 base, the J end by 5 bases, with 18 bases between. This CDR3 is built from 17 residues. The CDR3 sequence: CASSQVGGSRQRNTIYF. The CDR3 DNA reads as TGCGCCAGCAGCCAAGTAGGTGGTAGTAGACAGCGAAACACCATATATTTT.

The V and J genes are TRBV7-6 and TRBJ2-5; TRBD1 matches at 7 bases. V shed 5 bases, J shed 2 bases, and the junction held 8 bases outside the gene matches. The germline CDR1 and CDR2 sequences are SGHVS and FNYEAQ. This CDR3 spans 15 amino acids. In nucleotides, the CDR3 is TGTGCCAGCAGCCCCTCCCCGGGACAGCAAGAGACCCAGTACTTC. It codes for CASSPSPGQQETQYF. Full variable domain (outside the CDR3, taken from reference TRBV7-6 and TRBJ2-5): GAGVSQSPRYKVTKRGQDVALRCDPISGHVSLYWYRQALGQGPEFLTYFNYEAQQDKSGLPNDRFSAERPEGSISTLTIQRTEQRDSAMYRCASSPSPGQQETQYFGPGTRLLVL.

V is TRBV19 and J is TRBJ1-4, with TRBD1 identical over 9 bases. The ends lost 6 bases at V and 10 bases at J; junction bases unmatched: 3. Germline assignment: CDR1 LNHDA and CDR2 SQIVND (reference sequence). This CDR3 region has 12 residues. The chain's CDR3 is CASSSDRGKLFF. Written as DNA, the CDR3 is TGTGCCAGTAGCTCGGACAGGGGAAAACTGTTTTTT.

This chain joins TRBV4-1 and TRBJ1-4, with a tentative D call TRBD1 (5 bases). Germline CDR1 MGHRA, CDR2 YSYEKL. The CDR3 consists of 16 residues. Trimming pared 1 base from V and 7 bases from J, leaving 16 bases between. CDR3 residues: CASSQAGGTLVEKLFF. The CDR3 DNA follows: TGCGCCAGCAGCCAAGCGGGAGGGACCTTGGTTGAAAAACTGTTTTTT.

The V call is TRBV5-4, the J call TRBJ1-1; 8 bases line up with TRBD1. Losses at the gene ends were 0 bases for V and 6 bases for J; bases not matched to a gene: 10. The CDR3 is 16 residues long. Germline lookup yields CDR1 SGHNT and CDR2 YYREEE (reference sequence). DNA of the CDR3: TGTGCCAGCAGCTTGGCTCGCACAGGGGGGTACGCTGAAGCTTTCTTT. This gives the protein CASSLARTGGYAEAFF.

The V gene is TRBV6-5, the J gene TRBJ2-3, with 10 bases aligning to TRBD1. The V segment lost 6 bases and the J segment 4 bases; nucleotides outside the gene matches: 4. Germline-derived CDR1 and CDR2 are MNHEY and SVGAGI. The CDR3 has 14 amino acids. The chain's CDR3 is CASRPGTGADTQYF. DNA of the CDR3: TGTGCCAGCAGACCCGGGACAGGGGCAGATACGCAGTATTTT.

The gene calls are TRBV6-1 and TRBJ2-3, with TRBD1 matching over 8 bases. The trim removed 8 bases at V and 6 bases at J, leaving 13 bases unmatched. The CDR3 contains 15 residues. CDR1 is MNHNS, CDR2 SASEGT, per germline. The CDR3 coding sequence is TGTGCCAGCTCCCTTTCAGGGGGCGCGGGGGATACGCAGTATTTT. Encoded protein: CASSLSGGAGDTQYF.